This T cell receptor (beta chain) was profiled in a study of cytomegalovirus exposure and HLA in healthy donors. Study-wide findings and caveats: The study put 150 to 200 TCR beta chains on its list as cytomegalovirus-associated.

With 60 Vbeta and 13 Jbeta primers, the PCR was carried out. Some clones are missing from TCRdb's copy, which holds only in-frame ones; the method was immunoSEQ multiplex PCR. The repertoire consists of around 230,000 clones, with around four fifths occurring once and the leading ten covering approximately 0.49%. The germline V and J ends were trimmed by 4 bases and 5 bases, with 15 bases remaining between them. Germline CDR1 reads MNHEY; CDR2 reads SMNVEV (reference sequence). The CDR3 is 15 amino acids. This clone was seen a handful of times. Its antigen is not known. V and J are TRBV27 and TRBJ1-5; D gene uncertain. Specimen: PBMCs. This sequence was found in a boy younger than 18 in good health and CMV-seronegative. In DNA, the CDR3 is TGTGCCAGCAGTTCCCGGGGAGGGCCCTATCAGCCCCAGCATTTT. Protein product: CASSSRGGPYQPQHF.